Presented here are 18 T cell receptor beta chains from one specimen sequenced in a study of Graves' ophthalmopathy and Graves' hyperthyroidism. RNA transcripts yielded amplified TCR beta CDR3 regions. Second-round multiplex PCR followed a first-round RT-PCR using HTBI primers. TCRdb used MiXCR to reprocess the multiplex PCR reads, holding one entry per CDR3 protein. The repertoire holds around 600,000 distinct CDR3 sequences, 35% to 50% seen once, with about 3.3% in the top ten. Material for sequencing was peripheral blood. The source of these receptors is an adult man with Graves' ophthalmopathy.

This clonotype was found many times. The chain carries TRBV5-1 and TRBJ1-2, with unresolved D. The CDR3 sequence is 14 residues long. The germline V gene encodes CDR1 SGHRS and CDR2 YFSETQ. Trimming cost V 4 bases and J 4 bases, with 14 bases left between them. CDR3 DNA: TGCGCCAGCAGCCCGGGCCCGGGAGTCTATGGCTACACCTTC. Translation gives CASSPGPGVYGYTF.

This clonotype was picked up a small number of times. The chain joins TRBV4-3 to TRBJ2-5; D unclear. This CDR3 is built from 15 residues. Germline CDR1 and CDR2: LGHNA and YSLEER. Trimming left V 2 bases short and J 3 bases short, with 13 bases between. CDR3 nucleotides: TGCGCCAGCAGCCAAAATTACGGGTCAAAAGAGACCCAGTACTTC. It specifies CASSQNYGSKETQYF.

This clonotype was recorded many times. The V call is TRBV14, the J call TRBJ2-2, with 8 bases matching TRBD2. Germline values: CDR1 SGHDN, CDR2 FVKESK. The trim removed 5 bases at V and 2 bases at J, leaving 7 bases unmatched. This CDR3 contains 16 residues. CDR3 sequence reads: CASSSFSGINTGELFF. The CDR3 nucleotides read TGTGCCAGCAGCTCATTTAGCGGGATTAACACCGGGGAGCTGTTTTTT.

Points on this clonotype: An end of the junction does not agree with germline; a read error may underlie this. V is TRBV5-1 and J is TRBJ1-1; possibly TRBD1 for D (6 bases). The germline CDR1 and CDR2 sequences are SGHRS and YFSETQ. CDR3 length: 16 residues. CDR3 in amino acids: CASNLVGAGMNTEAFF. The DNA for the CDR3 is TGCGCCAGCAACTTGGTGGGGGCTGGGATGAACACTGAAGCTTTCTTT.

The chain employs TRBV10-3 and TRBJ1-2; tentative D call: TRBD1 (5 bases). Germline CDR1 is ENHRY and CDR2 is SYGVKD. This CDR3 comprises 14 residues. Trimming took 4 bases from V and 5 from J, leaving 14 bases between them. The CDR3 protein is CAISAGQGGYGYTF. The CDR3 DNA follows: TGTGCCATCAGTGCCGGGCAGGGTGGATATGGCTACACCTTC.

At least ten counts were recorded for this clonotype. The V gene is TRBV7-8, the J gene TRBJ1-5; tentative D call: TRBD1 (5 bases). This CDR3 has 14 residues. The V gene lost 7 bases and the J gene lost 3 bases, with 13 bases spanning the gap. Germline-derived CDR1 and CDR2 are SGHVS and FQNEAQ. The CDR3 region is CASTPGLVNQPQHF. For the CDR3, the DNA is TGTGCCAGCACCCCGGGACTTGTCAATCAGCCCCAGCATTTT.

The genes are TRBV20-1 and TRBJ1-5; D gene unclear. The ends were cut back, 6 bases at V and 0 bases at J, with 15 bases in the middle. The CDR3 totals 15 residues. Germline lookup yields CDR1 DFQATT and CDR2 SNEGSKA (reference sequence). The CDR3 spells CSARLRTDSNQPQHF. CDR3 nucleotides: TGCAGTGCAAGACTAAGGACGGATAGCAATCAGCCCCAGCATTTT.

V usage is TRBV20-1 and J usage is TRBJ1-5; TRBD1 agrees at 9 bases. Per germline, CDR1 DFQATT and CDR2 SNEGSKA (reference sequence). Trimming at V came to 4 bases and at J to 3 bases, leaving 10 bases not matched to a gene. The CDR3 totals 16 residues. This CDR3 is CSATDPTGGINQPQHF. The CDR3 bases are TGCAGTGCTACAGACCCCACAGGGGGCATCAATCAGCCCCAGCATTTT.

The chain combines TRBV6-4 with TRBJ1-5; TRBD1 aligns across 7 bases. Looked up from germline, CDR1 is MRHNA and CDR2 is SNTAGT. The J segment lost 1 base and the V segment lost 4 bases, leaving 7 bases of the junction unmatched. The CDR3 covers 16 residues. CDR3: CASSALATGSNQPQHF. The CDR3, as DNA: TGTGCCAGCAGTGCACTGGCGACAGGGAGCAATCAGCCCCAGCATTTT.

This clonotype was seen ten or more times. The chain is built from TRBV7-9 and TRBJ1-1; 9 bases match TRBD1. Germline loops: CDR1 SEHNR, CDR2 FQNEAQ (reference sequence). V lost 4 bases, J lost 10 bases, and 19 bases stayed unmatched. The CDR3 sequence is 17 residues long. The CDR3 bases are TGTGCCAGCAGCTCCGATCGGGACAGGGAAGGAATCTCCCGAGCTTTCTTT. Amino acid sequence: CASSSDRDREGISRAFF. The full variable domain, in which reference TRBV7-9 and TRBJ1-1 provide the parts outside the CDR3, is DTGVSQNPRHKITKRGQNVTFRCDPISEHNRLYWYRQTLGQGPEFLTYFQNEAQLEKSRLLSDRFSAERPKGSFSTLEIQRTEQGDSAMYLCASSSDRDREGISRAFFGQGTRLTVV.

CDR3 DNA: TGTGCCAGTAGTATATCGGAGGACAGGGTCCCCTTCGTGAGCAATCAGCCCCAGCATTTT. It yields the protein CASSISEDRVPFVSNQPQHF. The chain links TRBV19 to TRBJ1-5; 8 bases map to TRBD1. The germline V gene encodes CDR1 LNHDA and CDR2 SQIVND (reference sequence). CDR3 size: 20 residues. The V segment lost 2 bases and the J segment 1 base; nucleotides outside the gene matches: 16.

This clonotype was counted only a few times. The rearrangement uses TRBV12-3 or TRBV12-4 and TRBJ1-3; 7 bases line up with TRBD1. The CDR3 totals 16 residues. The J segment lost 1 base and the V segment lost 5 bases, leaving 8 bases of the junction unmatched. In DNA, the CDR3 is TGTGCCAGCAGTGGTCCAGGGGGAGTTTCTGGAAACACCATATATTTT. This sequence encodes CASSGPGGVSGNTIYF.

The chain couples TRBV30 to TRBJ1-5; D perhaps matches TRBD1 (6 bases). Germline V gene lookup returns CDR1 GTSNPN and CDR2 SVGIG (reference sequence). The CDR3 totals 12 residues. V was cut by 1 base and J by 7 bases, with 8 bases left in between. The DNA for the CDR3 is TGTGCCTGGAGTGGACAGGACCAGCCCCAGCATTTT. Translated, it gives CAWSGQDQPQHF. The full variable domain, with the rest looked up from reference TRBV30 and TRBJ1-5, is SQTIHQWPATLVQPVGSPLSLECTVEGTSNPNLYWYRQAAGRGLQLLFYSVGIGQISSEVPQNLSASRPQDRQFILSSKKLLLSDSGFYLCAWSGQDQPQHFGDGTRLSIL.

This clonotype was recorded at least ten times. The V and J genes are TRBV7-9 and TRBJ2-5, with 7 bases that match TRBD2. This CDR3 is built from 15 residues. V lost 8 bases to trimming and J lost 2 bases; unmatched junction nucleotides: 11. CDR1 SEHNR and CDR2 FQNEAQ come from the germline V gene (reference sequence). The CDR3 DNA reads TGTGCCAGCCTAAACGGTCGGGGGGTTCAAGAGACCCAGTACTTC. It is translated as CASLNGRGVQETQYF.

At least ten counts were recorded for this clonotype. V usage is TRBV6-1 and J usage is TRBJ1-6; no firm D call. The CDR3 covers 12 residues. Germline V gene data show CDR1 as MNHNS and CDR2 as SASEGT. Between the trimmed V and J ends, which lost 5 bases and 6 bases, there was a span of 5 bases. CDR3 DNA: TGTGCCAGCAGTCAACCTAATTCACCCCTCCACTTT. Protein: CASSQPNSPLHF.

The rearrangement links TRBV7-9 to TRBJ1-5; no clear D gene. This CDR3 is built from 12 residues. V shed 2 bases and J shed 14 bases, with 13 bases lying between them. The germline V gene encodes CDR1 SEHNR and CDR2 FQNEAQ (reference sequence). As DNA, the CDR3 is TGTGCCAGCAGCTTAAAGGGCTCCTACGAGCATTTT. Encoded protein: CASSLKGSYEHF.

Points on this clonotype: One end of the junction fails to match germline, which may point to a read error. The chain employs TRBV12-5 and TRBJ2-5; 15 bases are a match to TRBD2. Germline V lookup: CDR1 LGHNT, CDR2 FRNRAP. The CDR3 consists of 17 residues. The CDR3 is CASGPRTSGRAHETQCF. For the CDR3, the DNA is TGTGCTAGTGGTCCGAGGACTAGCGGGAGGGCCCATGAGACCCAGTGCTTC.

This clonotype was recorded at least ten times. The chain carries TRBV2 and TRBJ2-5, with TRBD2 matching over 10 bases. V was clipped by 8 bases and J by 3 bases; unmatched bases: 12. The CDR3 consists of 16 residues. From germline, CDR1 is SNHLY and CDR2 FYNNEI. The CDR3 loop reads CASHRIILAGEETQYF. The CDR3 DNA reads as TGTGCCAGCCACAGAATCATCCTAGCGGGGGAAGAGACCCAGTACTTC.